Below are 22 T cell receptor beta chains sequenced from a single sample in a study of PD-1 blockade in mismatch repair-deficient tumors. Method: immunoSEQ multiplex PCR; TCRdb's copy keeps in-frame clones and lacks some. The table has 56,000 or so clones, around four fifths seen once. Sequencing used peripheral blood, obtained 4 weeks after starting pembrolizumab. These receptors originate from an adult with mismatch repair-deficient cancer.

The rearrangement joins TRBV19 to TRBJ1-1, with D possibly being TRBD1 (6 bases). V was pared by 2 bases and J by 0 bases, with 13 bases between. This CDR3 region has 16 residues. Germline loops: CDR1 LNHDA, CDR2 SQIVND (reference sequence). The CDR3 loop is CASSISWGAMNTEAFF. The CDR3 DNA reads TGTGCCAGTAGTATATCCTGGGGGGCCATGAACACTGAAGCTTTCTTT.

The chain has TRBV5-5 and TRBJ2-7; a weak D match, TRBD2 (6 bases). V dropped 3 bases and J dropped 2 bases, with 15 bases sitting between them. CDR1 is SGHKS and CDR2 is YYEKEE in the germline V gene (reference sequence). The CDR3 is 15 residues long. CDR3 in amino acids: CASSWGGRLTYEQYF. The CDR3 DNA reads TGTGCCAGCAGCTGGGGAGGACGGCTTACCTACGAGCAGTACTTC. Filled out from reference TRBV5-5 and TRBJ2-7, the complete variable domain reads DAGVTQSPTHLIKTRGQQVTLRCSPISGHKSVSWYQQVLGQGPQFIFQYYEKEERGRGNFPDRFSARQFPNYSSELNVNALLLGDSALYLCASSWGGRLTYEQYFGPGTRLTVT.

The chain links TRBV7-2 to TRBJ1-4; D is ambiguous. This CDR3 comprises 14 residues. V lost 5 bases and J 1 base, leaving 8 bases between the germline ends. Germline V CDR1 and CDR2: SGHTA, FQGNSA. CDR3 DNA sequence: TGTGCCAGCAGCCGAGGTAGAACTAATGAAAAACTGTTTTTT. This encodes CASSRGRTNEKLFF.

The chain is built from TRBV11-2 and TRBJ1-1; perhaps TRBD1 as D (6 bases). Germline V CDR1 and CDR2: SGHAT, FQNNGV. The CDR3 has 13 residues. The V gene lost 3 bases and the J gene lost 6 bases, with 11 bases spanning the gap. For the CDR3, the DNA is TGTGCCAGCAGCTTGGCGGGGGCCGCTGAAGCTTTCTTT. Protein: CASSLAGAAEAFF.

This sequence joins TRBV7-9 and TRBJ2-7; 8 nucleotides match TRBD2. The V gene end was trimmed by 4 bases and the J gene end by 3 bases; junction bases not matched to a gene: 8. This CDR3 comprises 15 residues. Per the germline V gene, CDR1 is SEHNR and CDR2 is FQNEAQ (reference sequence). The CDR3 loop is CASSSSLAGRYEQYF. Written as DNA, the CDR3 is TGTGCCAGCAGCTCCTCATTAGCGGGACGCTACGAGCAGTACTTC.

This sequence joins TRBV11-2 and TRBJ1-1; D unclear. V lost 1 base and J 4 bases, leaving 7 bases between the germline ends. The CDR3 consists of 13 residues. The germline V gene encodes CDR1 SGHAT and CDR2 FQNNGV. The CDR3 DNA sequence: TGTGCCAGCAGCTTAGGCGAGGGCACTGAAGCTTTCTTT. It yields the protein CASSLGEGTEAFF.

This clone came up once. CDR3 DNA: TGTGCCAGCAGCGCCGGGGAGAACTCCGGCCAAGAGACCCAGTACTTC. It encodes CASSAGENSGQETQYF. The J gene is TRBJ2-5, the V gene TRBV7-3; possible D gene TRBD2, 5 bases. CDR3 size: 16 residues. The germline V and J ends were trimmed by 5 bases and 1 base, with 17 bases remaining between them. Germline loops: CDR1 SGHTA, CDR2 FQGTGA.

The chain employs TRBV25-1 and TRBJ2-7; 9 bases map to TRBD1. This CDR3 is built from 14 residues. Trimming took 3 bases from V and 3 from J; bases not matched to a gene: 3. CDR1 and CDR2 from the germline V gene are MGHDK and SYGVNS. The DNA for the CDR3 is TGTGCCAGCAGTGACCGGGACAGGGTCTACGAGCAGTACTTC. Its translation: CASSDRDRVYEQYF.

This clone was found a few times. This chain joins TRBV6-5 and TRBJ1-5, with a tentative D call TRBD1 (6 bases). The CDR3 has 14 amino acids. Germline assignment: CDR1 MNHEY and CDR2 SVGAGI. Trimming took 6 bases from V and 2 from J, leaving 11 bases between them. The CDR3 spells CASSSDSGNQPQHF. The CDR3 DNA is TGTGCCAGCAGCTCGGACAGCGGCAATCAGCCCCAGCATTTT.

This clone was observed once. The rearrangement joins TRBV29-1 to TRBJ2-3; tentatively, D is TRBD1 or TRBD2 (6 bases each). Trimming took 4 bases from V and 0 from J, leaving 17 bases between them. This CDR3 is 16 amino acids long. Per germline, CDR1 SQVTM and CDR2 ANQGSEA. The CDR3 is CSVGRGGRDSTDTQYF. The CDR3 bases are TGCAGCGTTGGGAGAGGGGGGCGGGATAGCACAGATACGCAGTATTTT.

The chain carries TRBV19 and TRBJ1-3; D is ambiguous. V was clipped by 4 bases and J by 0 bases, with 10 bases between them. This CDR3 region has 15 residues. CDR1 and CDR2 (germline): LNHDA, SQIVND (reference sequence). The CDR3 DNA follows: TGTGCCAGTAGTACCGGGTCTCACTCTGGAAACACCATATATTTT. Translation gives CASSTGSHSGNTIYF. Full variable domain (outside the CDR3, taken from reference TRBV19 and TRBJ1-3): DGGITQSPKYLFRKEGQNVTLSCEQNLNHDAMYWYRQDPGQGLRLIYYSQIVNDFQKGDIAEGYSVSREKKESFPLTVTSAQKNPTAFYLCASSTGSHSGNTIYFGEGSWLTVV.

The chain carries TRBV30 and TRBJ2-3; no clear D. Deletions cut 8 bases from V and 0 bases from J, with 9 bases between. The CDR3 loop spans 12 amino acids. Per germline, CDR1 GTSNPN and CDR2 SVGIG (reference sequence). The CDR3 is CAGTFSTDTQYF. The CDR3 nucleotides read TGTGCCGGCACATTTAGCACAGATACGCAGTATTTT.

This clone was recorded a few times. The chain links TRBV19 to TRBJ2-1; no firm D call. Germline V gene sequence: CDR1 LNHDA, CDR2 SQIVND (reference sequence). Trimming left V 7 bases short and J 3 bases short, with 13 bases between. CDR3 length: 14 amino acids. CDR3 loop: CASTLGPNYNEQFF. The DNA of the CDR3 is TGTGCCAGTACCCTGGGCCCTAACTACAATGAGCAGTTCTTC.

This clone occurred a few times. The chain uses TRBV7-6 and TRBJ1-2; D call uncertain. From germline, CDR1 is SGHVS and CDR2 FNYEAQ. The CDR3 sequence is 16 residues long. V lost 3 bases to trimming and J lost 6 bases, with 20 bases between them. The CDR3 DNA is TGTGCCAGCAGCTTCCAGGTTCAAGGGTTTACGGATGGCTACACCTTC. Encoded protein: CASSFQVQGFTDGYTF.

This sequence joins TRBV6-1 and TRBJ1-1; a weak D match, TRBD1 (5 bases). Trimming removed 5 bases from V and 0 bases from J, with 10 bases in between. Germline lookup yields CDR1 MNHNS and CDR2 SASEGT. The CDR3 is 14 amino acids. CDR3 residues: CASSSRAVNTEAFF. CDR3 in DNA: TGTGCCAGCAGTAGCAGGGCGGTGAACACTGAAGCTTTCTTT.

The chain carries TRBV11-3 and TRBJ2-3; 9 bases agree with TRBD2. CDR1 is SGHNT, CDR2 YENEEA, per germline. Germline trimming cut 4 bases from V and 2 bases from J; bases unmatched to any gene: 1. The CDR3 runs to 14 residues. The chain's CDR3 is CASSSSGATDTQYF. As DNA, the CDR3 is TGTGCCAGCAGCTCTAGCGGGGCCACAGATACGCAGTATTTT.

This clone was recorded only once. The chain combines TRBV5-5 with TRBJ2-2, with 11 bases aligning to TRBD2. Germline assignment: CDR1 SGHKS and CDR2 YYEKEE (reference sequence). The junction had 7 bases not matched to a gene; V was cut back by 5 bases and J by 4 bases. This CDR3 region has 16 residues. DNA of the CDR3: TGTGCCAGCAGTACGACCGGGACTAGCGGCACCGGGGAGCTGTTTTTT. This gives the protein CASSTTGTSGTGELFF.

The chain is built from TRBV9 and TRBJ2-4; TRBD1 is a possible D gene (5 bases). CDR1 and CDR2 (germline): SGDLS, YYNGEE. V was cut by 4 bases and J by 6 bases, with 8 bases left in between. CDR3 size: 12 residues. Here the CDR3 DNA reads TGTGCCAGCAGCCCTCAGGGAAACATTCAGTACTTC. The encoded protein is CASSPQGNIQYF. The whole variable domain, remainder taken from reference TRBV9 and TRBJ2-4, is DSGVTQTPKHLITATGQRVTLRCSPRSGDLSVYWYQQSLDQGLQFLIQYYNGEERAKGNILERFSAQQFPDLHSELNLSSLELGDSALYFCASSPQGNIQYFGAGTRLSVL.

This chain joins TRBV6-5 and TRBJ2-1; D perhaps matches TRBD2 (6 bases). CDR1 and CDR2 from the germline V gene are MNHEY and SVGAGI. V shed 6 bases and J shed 3 bases, with 12 bases lying between them. This CDR3 is built from 14 residues. The DNA of the CDR3 is TGTGCCAGCAGAGGACTATTTGACTACAATGAGCAGTTCTTC. This encodes CASRGLFDYNEQFF.

This sequence joins TRBV19 and TRBJ1-1; D is ambiguous. The CDR3 is made up of 14 amino acids. The ends were cut back, 3 bases at V and 1 base at J, with 9 bases in the middle. The germline V gene has CDR1 LNHDA and CDR2 SQIVND (reference sequence). The CDR3 nucleotides read TGTGCCAGTAGTATCGGCAGGCCGAACACTGAAGCTTTCTTT. Translating gives CASSIGRPNTEAFF.

The rearrangement joins TRBV7-2 to TRBJ2-7, with 9 positions matching TRBD1. The germline gives CDR1 SGHTA, CDR2 FQGNSA. V dropped 3 bases and J dropped 5; count of bases not matched to a gene: 5. This CDR3 has 14 residues. DNA of the CDR3: TGTGCCAGCAGCTTTGTACAGGGGGCCCACGAGCAGTACTTC. Encoded protein: CASSFVQGAHEQYF.

This chain uses TRBV30 with TRBJ1-2; D gene ambiguous. The CDR3 sequence is 14 residues long. With 0 bases removed from V and 4 bases from J, the gap between germline ends came to 12 bases. CDR1 is GTSNPN and CDR2 is SVGIG in the germline V gene (reference sequence). Here the CDR3 DNA reads TGTGCCTGGAGTGTCCCCTATACCCCCTATGGCTACACCTTC. Its protein product is CAWSVPYTPYGYTF. The full variable domain, rest sourced from reference TRBV30 and TRBJ1-2, is SQTIHQWPATLVQPVGSPLSLECTVEGTSNPNLYWYRQAAGRGLQLLFYSVGIGQISSEVPQNLSASRPQDRQFILSSKKLLLSDSGFYLCAWSVPYTPYGYTFGSGTRLTVV.